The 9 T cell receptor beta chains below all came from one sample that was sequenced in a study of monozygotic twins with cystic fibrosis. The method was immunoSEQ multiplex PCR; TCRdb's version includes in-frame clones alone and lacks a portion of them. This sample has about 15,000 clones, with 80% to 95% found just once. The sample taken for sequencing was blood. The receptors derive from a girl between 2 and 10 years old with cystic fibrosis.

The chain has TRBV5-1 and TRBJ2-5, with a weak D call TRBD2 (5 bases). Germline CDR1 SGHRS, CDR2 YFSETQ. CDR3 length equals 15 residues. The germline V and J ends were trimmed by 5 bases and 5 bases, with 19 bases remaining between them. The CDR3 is CASRHGRSREETQYF. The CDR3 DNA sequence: TGCGCCAGCAGACACGGCCGGAGTAGGGAGGAGACCCAGTACTTC.

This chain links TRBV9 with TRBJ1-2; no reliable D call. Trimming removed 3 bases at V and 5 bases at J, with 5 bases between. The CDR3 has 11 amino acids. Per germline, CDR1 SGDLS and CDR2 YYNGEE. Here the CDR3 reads CASSAIYGYTF. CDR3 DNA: TGTGCCAGCAGCGCGATTTATGGCTACACCTTC.

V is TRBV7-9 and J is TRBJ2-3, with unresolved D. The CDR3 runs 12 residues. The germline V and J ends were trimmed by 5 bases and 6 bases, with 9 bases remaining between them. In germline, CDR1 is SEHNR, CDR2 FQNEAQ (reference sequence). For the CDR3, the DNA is TGTGCCAGCAGCCTAATGAGCGATACGCAGTATTTT. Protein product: CASSLMSDTQYF. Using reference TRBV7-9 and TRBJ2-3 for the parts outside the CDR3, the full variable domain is DTGVSQNPRHKITKRGQNVTFRCDPISEHNRLYWYRQTLGQGPEFLTYFQNEAQLEKSRLLSDRFSAERPKGSFSTLEIQRTEQGDSAMYLCASSLMSDTQYFGPGTRLTVL.

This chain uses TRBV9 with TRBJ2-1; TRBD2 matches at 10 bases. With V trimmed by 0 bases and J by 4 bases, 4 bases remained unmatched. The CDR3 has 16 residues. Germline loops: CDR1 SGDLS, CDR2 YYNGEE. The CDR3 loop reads CASSVGAGGQYNEQFF. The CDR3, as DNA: TGTGCCAGCAGCGTAGGAGCGGGAGGGCAATACAATGAGCAGTTCTTC.

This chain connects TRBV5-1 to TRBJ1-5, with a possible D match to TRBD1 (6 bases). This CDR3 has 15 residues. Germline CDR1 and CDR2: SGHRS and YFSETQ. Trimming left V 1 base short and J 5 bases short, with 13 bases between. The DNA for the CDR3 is TGCGCCAGCAGCTTGCGGGCAGGGGAGGATCAGCCCCAGCATTTT. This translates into CASSLRAGEDQPQHF.

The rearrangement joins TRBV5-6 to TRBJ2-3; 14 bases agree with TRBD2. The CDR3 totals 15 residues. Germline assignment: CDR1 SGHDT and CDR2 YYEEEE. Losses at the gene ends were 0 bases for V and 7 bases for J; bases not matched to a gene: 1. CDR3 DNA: TGTGCCAGCAGCTTGGGACTAGCGGGAGGGTATACGCAGTATTTT. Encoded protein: CASSLGLAGGYTQYF.

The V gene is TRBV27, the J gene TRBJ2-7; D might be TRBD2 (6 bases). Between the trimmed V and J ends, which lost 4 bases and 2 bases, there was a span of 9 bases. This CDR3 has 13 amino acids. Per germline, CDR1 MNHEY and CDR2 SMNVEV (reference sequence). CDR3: CASSWSSAYEQYF. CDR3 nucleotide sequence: TGTGCCAGCAGTTGGTCTAGCGCCTACGAGCAGTACTTC.

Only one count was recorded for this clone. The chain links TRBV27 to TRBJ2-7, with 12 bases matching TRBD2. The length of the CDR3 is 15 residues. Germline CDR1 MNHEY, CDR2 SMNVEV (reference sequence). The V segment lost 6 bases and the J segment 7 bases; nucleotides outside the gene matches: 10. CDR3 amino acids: CASRILGLAGFEQYF. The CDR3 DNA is TGTGCCAGCAGGATCCTCGGACTAGCGGGGTTTGAGCAGTACTTC.

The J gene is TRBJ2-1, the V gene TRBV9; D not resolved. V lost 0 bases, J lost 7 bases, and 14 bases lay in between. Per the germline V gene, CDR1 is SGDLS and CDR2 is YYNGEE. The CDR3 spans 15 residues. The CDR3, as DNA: TGTGCCAGCAGCGTAGTACCCGACTCCCCGAATGAGCAGTTCTTC. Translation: CASSVVPDSPNEQFF.